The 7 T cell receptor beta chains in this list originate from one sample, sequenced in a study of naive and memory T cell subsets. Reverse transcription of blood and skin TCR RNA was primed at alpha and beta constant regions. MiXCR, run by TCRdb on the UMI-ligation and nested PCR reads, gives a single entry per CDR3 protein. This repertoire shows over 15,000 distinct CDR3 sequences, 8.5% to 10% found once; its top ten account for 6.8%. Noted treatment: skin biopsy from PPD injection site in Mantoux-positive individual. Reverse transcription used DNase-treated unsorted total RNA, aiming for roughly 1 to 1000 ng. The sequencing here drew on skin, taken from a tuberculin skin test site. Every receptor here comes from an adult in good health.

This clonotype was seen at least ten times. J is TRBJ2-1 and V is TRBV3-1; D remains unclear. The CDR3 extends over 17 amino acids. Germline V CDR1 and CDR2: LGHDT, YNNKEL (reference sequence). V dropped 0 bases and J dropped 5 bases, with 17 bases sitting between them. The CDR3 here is CASSQEARMARHNEQFF. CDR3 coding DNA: TGTGCCAGCAGCCAAGAGGCCCGAATGGCACGGCACAATGAGCAGTTCTTC.

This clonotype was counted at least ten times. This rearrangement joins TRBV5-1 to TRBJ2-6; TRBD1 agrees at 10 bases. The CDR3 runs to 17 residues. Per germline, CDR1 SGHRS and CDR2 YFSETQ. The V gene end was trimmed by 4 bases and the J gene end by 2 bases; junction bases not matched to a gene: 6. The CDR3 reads CASSPGQGVAGANVLTF. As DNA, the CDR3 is TGCGCCAGCAGCCCAGGACAGGGGGTTGCTGGGGCCAACGTCCTGACTTTC.

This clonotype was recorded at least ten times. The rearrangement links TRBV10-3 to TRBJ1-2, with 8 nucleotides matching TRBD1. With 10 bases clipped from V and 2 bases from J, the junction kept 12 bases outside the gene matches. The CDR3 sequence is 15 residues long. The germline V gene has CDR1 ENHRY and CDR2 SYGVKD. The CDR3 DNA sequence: TGTGCCACCCAATGGACAGGGACTTTGAACTATGGCTACACCTTC. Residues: CATQWTGTLNYGYTF.

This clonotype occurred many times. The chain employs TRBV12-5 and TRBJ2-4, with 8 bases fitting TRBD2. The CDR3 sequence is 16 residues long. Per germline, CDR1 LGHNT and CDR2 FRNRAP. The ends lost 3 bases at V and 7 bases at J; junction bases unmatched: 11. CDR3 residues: CASGFSLASGFNIQYF. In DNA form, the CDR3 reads TGTGCTAGTGGTTTCAGTCTGGCTAGCGGGTTTAACATTCAGTACTTC. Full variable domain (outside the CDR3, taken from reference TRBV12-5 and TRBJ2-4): DARVTQTPRHKVTEMGQEVTMRCQPILGHNTVFWYRQTMMQGLELLAYFRNRAPLDDSGMPKDRFSAEMPDATLATLKIQPSEPRDSAVYFCASGFSLASGFNIQYFGAGTRLSVL.

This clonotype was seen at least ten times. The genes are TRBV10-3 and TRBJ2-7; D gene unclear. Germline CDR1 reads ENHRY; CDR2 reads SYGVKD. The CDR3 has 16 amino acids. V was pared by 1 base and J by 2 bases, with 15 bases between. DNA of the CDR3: TGTGCCATCAGTGAGTATGTACAGCGAGCTCCCTACGAGCAGTACTTC. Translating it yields CAISEYVQRAPYEQYF.

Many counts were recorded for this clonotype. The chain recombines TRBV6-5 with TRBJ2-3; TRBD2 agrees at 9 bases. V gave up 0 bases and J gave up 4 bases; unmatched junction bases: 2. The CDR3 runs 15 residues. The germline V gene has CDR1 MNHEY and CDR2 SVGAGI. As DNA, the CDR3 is TGTGCCAGCAGTTACTCTAGCGGGAGCCCAGATACGCAGTATTTT. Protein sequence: CASSYSSGSPDTQYF.

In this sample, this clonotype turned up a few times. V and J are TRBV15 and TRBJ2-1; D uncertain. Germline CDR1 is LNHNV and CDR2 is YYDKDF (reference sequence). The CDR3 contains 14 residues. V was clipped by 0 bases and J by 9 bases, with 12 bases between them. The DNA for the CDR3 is TGTGCCACCAGCAGAGAAGGGTCACTCGCTGAGCAGTTCTTC. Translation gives CATSREGSLAEQFF.